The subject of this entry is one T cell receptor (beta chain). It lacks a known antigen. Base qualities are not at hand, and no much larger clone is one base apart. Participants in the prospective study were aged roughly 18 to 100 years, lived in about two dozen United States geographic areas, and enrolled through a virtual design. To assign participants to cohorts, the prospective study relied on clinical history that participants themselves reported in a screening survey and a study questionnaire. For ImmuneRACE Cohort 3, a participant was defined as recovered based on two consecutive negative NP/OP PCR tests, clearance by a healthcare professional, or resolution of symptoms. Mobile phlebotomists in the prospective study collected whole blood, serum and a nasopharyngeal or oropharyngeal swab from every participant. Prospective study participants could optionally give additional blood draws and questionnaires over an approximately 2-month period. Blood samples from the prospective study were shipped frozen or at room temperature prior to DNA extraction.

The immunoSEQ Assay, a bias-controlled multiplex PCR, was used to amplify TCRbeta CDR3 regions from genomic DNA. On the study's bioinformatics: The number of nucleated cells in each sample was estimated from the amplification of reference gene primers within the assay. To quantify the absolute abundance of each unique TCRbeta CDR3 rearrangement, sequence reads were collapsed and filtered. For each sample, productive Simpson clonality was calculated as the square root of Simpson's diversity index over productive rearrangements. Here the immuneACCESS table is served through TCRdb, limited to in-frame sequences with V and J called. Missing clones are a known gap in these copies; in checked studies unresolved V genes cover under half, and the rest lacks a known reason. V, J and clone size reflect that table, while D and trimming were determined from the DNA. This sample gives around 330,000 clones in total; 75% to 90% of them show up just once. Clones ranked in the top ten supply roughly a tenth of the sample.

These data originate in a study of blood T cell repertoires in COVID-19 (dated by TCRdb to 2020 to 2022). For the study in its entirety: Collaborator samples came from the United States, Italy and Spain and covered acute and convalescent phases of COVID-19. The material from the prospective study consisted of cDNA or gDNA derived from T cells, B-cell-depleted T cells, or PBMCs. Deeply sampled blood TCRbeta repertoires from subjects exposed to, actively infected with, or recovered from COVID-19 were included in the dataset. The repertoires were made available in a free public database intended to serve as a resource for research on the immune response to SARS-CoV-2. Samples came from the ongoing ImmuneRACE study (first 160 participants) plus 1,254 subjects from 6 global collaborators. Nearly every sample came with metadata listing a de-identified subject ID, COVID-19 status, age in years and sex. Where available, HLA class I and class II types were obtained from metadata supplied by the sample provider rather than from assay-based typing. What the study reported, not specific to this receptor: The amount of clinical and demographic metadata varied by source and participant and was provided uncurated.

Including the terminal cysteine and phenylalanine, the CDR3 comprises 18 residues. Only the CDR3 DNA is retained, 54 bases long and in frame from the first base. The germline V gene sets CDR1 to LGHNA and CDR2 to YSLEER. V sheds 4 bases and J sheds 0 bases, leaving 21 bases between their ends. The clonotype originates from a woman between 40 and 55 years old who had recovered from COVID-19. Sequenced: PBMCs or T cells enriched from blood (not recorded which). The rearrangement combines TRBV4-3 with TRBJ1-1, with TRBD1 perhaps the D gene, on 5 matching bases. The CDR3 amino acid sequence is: CASSRTTGGLTLNTEAFF. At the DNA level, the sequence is TGCGCCAGCAGCCGGACTACAGGCGGGTTAACCTTGAACACTGAAGCTTTCTTT.